This TCR beta chain was profiled in a study of T cell changes during pregnancy in multiple sclerosis. Germline CDR1 MNHEY, CDR2 SVGAGI. This CDR3 contains 16 residues. The V and J ends lost 1 base and 6 bases, in that order; junction bases with no gene match: 6. The repertoire was sequenced with immunoSEQ multiplex PCR; TCRdb's copy has only in-frame clones and lacks some. The sample contains roughly 100,000 clones, 90% to 95% of which appear only once. The material sequenced was peripheral blood, taken after pregnancy. This clonotype originated in a female donor with multiple sclerosis, enrolled in a pregnancy study. The rearrangement uses TRBV6-5 and TRBJ2-1; 10 bases line up with TRBD2. CDR3 coding DNA: TGTGCCAGCAGTTACTTGGCGACTAGCGGGCTCAATGAGCAGTTCTTC. It yields the protein CASSYLATSGLNEQFF.